This is a list of T cell receptor beta chains from one sample in a study of T cells after yellow fever vaccination. From the 5' RACE reads, TCRdb called clonotypes with MiXCR, one entry per CDR3 protein. The sample includes about 260,000 distinct CDR3 sequences, about 5% seen only once; the top ten take around 3.5%. The sample consisted of CD4+ T cells sorted from PBMCs, taken on the day of the yellow fever booster vaccination. The receptors shown here come from a man between 18 and 35 years old who received the YFV17D yellow fever vaccine. Each CDR3 is given with its conserved first and last residue. Each record gives: J gene, V gene, clone size, D gene, CDR3 protein, CDR3 DNA. D genes are given only for firm matches. The size field is filled for only some rows; it gives once, few, many or a size class.

TRBJ1-2,TRBV5-1,many,TRBD1,CASSFMDRGEDGYTF,TGCGCCAGCAGCTTTATGGACAGGGGGGAGGATGGCTACACCTTC
TRBJ2-5,TRBV12-3/TRBV12-4,.,TRBD2,CASRKTSGVQTQYF,TGTGCCAGCAGGAAGACTAGCGGGGTACAGACCCAGTACTTC
TRBJ2-2,TRBV4-2,few,TRBD2,CASSPGLAGGLGTGELFF,TGTGCCAGCAGCCCGGGACTAGCGGGGGGACTCGGGACCGGGGAGCTGTTTTTT
TRBJ1-1,TRBV5-1,many,.,CASSGGHFEAFF,TGCGCCAGCAGCGGAGGACACTTTGAAGCTTTCTTT
TRBJ2-3,TRBV5-6,many,.,CASSPSLWGKSTDTQYF,TGTGCCAGCAGCCCGTCGCTTTGGGGGAAAAGCACAGATACGCAGTATTTT
TRBJ2-5,TRBV7-2,.,.,CASSLDRAGTQYF,TGTGCCAGCAGCTTAGACAGGGCGGGGACCCAGTACTTC
TRBJ2-5,TRBV5-1,.,.,CASSLSAGGVSQTQYF,TGCGCCAGCAGCTTGAGTGCTGGGGGCGTCAGCCAGACCCAGTACTTC
TRBJ1-6,TRBV7-2,many,.,CASGTGPDSPLHF,TGTGCCAGCGGAACAGGTCCGGATTCACCCCTCCACTTT
TRBJ1-2,TRBV19,few,TRBD1,CASMAGGYYGYTF,TGTGCCAGTATGGCAGGGGGCTACTATGGCTACACCTTC
TRBJ2-2,TRBV29-1,.,.,CSGAGPTGELFF,TGCAGTGGGGCCGGACCCACCGGGGAGCTGTTTTTT
TRBJ2-3,TRBV24-1,many,TRBD1,CATSDTGQADTQYF,TGTGCCACCAGTGATACCGGACAGGCAGATACGCAGTATTTT
TRBJ1-6,TRBV23-1,many,.,CASSQSVRAGSNSPLHF,TGCGCCAGCAGTCAATCTGTCAGGGCAGGATCGAATTCACCCCTCCACTTT
TRBJ2-3,TRBV4-2,many,TRBD2,CASSQSRSSGGANTQYF,TGTGCCAGCAGCCAATCCCGGTCCAGCGGGGGGGCAAATACGCAGTATTTT
TRBJ1-2,TRBV6-2/TRBV6-3,few,.,CATMVAAARGYTF,TGTGCCACCATGGTGGCAGCGGCCAGGGGCTACACCTTC
TRBJ1-2,TRBV18,few,.,CASSRGANGYTF,TGTGCCAGCTCAAGGGGCGCAAATGGCTACACCTTC
TRBJ2-3,TRBV7-2,.,TRBD2,CASSLRGGLADTQYF,TGTGCCAGCAGCTTACGGGGGGGCCTCGCAGATACGCAGTATTTT
TRBJ1-2,TRBV28,few,.,CASGAGRGYTF,TGTGCCAGCGGGGCAGGGCGCGGCTACACCTTC
TRBJ2-2,TRBV6-5,.,TRBD2,CASSRLAGKPGELFF,TGTGCCAGCAGTCGACTAGCGGGGAAACCCGGGGAGCTGTTTTTT
TRBJ2-3,TRBV7-2,many,.,CASSSRAASPDTQYF,TGTGCCAGCAGCTCCAGGGCCGCTTCCCCAGATACGCAGTATTTT
TRBJ2-7,TRBV25-1,.,.,CASSEQYHEQYF,TGTGCCAGCAGTGAACAGTACCACGAGCAGTACTTC
TRBJ1-5,TRBV2,.,.,CASRGGQEPYSNQPQHF,TGTGCCAGCAGGGGCGGGCAGGAACCTTATAGCAATCAGCCCCAGCATTTT
TRBJ1-4,TRBV13,few,.,CASSLRAGLSQKLFF,TGTGCCAGCAGCTTAAGGGCAGGGCTTTCCCAAAAACTGTTTTTT
TRBJ1-4,TRBV4-3,.,TRBD1,CASSQDRWTGGEKLFF,TGCGCCAGCAGCCAAGATCGTTGGACAGGGGGGGAAAAACTGTTTTTT
TRBJ2-7,TRBV10-2,many,TRBD2,CASSQTSGGYEQYF,TGCGCCAGCAGTCAGACTAGCGGGGGCTACGAGCAGTACTTC
TRBJ2-5,TRBV4-3,few,TRBD1,CASSQERAGGETQYF,TGCGCCAGCAGCCAAGAGAGGGCAGGGGGAGAGACCCAGTACTTC
TRBJ1-5,TRBV6-6,many,.,CASTPRAGDQPQHF,TGTGCCAGCACCCCGAGGGCAGGAGATCAGCCCCAGCATTTT
TRBJ2-3,TRBV7-3,few,.,CASSLKGGDTQYF,TGTGCCAGCAGCTTAAAGGGGGGAGATACGCAGTATTTT
TRBJ2-6,TRBV7-3,few,.,CASTLVKGDSLSGANVLTF,TGTGCCAGCACCCTTGTCAAGGGGGATTCGCTTTCTGGGGCCAACGTCCTGACTTTC
TRBJ1-6,TRBV20-1,once,.,CSAWVFSGGYNSPLHF,TGCAGTGCTTGGGTTTTCTCCGGCGGGTATAATTCACCCCTCCACTTT
TRBJ2-5,TRBV20-1,medium-sized,TRBD2,CSARGLAGVETQYF,TGCAGTGCTAGAGGACTAGCGGGGGTAGAGACCCAGTACTTC
TRBJ1-4,TRBV7-9,many,.,CASSLAKGDDQKLFF,TGTGCCAGCAGCTTAGCTAAGGGGGACGATCAAAAACTGTTTTTT
TRBJ1-2,TRBV5-6,.,TRBD1,CASSTGDSIYGYTF,TGTGCCAGCAGCACCGGGGACAGTATATATGGCTACACCTTC
TRBJ1-5,TRBV20-1,.,.,CSALPGQLKPQHF,TGCAGTGCCCTCCCGGGCCAGCTTAAGCCCCAGCATTTT
TRBJ2-1,TRBV7-2,.,.,CASSLGTLDREQFF,TGTGCCAGCAGCTTAGGGACTCTCGACCGGGAGCAGTTCTTC
TRBJ2-3,TRBV18,.,.,CASSGLDTQYF,TGTGCCAGCTCAGGTCTGGATACGCAGTATTTT
TRBJ2-7,TRBV29-1,.,.,CSVIGRFGNEQYF,TGCAGCGTTATTGGACGATTTGGCAACGAGCAGTACTTC
TRBJ2-1,TRBV24-1,.,.,CATSDPEGVPGPYNEQFF,TGTGCCACCAGTGACCCTGAAGGAGTTCCGGGACCATACAATGAGCAGTTCTTC
TRBJ2-7,TRBV6-2/TRBV6-3,many,.,CASSYKVVARYPSYEQYF,TGTGCCAGCAGTTACAAGGTAGTAGCGCGATACCCCTCCTACGAGCAGTACTTC
TRBJ1-4,TRBV18,.,.,CASSPSVTTYEKLFF,TGTGCCAGCTCACCCTCGGTGACAACATACGAAAAACTGTTTTTT
TRBJ2-3,TRBV6-5,few,.,CASSLRDGFTDTQYF,TGTGCCAGCAGCCTCCGGGACGGGTTCACAGATACGCAGTATTTT
TRBJ2-1,TRBV27,few,.,CASSLYGEQFF,TGTGCCAGCAGTTTATACGGTGAGCAGTTCTTC
TRBJ2-2,TRBV5-4,.,.,CASSLGQRSIYGELFF,TGTGCCAGCAGCTTGGGCCAGCGGAGTATCTACGGGGAGCTGTTTTTT
TRBJ2-7,TRBV6-5,many,TRBD1,CASSYSRARDSFHEQYF,TGTGCCAGCAGTTACTCGAGGGCAAGGGACAGTTTCCACGAGCAGTACTTC
TRBJ2-5,TRBV5-6,many,TRBD2,CASSFGTSGAQETQYF,TGTGCCAGCAGCTTCGGGACTAGCGGCGCCCAAGAGACCCAGTACTTC
TRBJ1-2,TRBV7-2,few,.,CASSLVNYGYTF,TGTGCCAGCAGCTTAGTTAACTATGGCTACACCTTC
TRBJ2-1,TRBV12-3/TRBV12-4,many,.,CASTLRTSYNEQFF,TGTGCCAGCACTCTGAGGACGTCCTACAATGAGCAGTTCTTC
TRBJ1-1,TRBV19,many,.,CGSAHFGNTEAFF,TGTGGGTCAGCCCACTTCGGCAACACTGAAGCTTTCTTT
TRBJ2-7,TRBV6-1,few,TRBD2,CASSELQWEGRAWEQYF,TGTGCCAGCAGTGAACTTCAATGGGAGGGGAGGGCCTGGGAGCAGTACTTC
TRBJ1-5,TRBV19,few,.,CASSIGAGNQPQHF,TGTGCCAGTAGTATAGGGGCAGGTAATCAGCCCCAGCATTTT
TRBJ2-3,TRBV5-4,.,.,CASSLILASTDTQYF,TGTGCCAGCAGCCTGATACTAGCCTCCACAGATACGCAGTATTTT
TRBJ1-2,TRBV5-1,few,.,CASSLLGGANGYTF,TGCGCCAGCAGCCTCCTTGGCGGGGCGAATGGCTACACCTTC
TRBJ1-5,TRBV6-5,.,TRBD1,CASSRQGTNQPQHF,TGTGCCAGCAGTCGACAGGGTACCAATCAGCCCCAGCATTTT
TRBJ1-1,TRBV4-3,many,.,CASSPQGGYGEAFF,TGCGCCAGCAGCCCCCAAGGAGGGTATGGCGAAGCTTTCTTT
TRBJ1-3,TRBV3-1,many,.,CASSQSGAGNTIYF,TGTGCCAGCAGCCAATCCGGGGCTGGAAACACCATATATTTT
TRBJ2-3,TRBV5-1,.,TRBD2,CASSLPLAASTDTQYF,TGCGCCAGCAGCTTACCTCTAGCGGCTAGCACAGATACGCAGTATTTT
TRBJ2-3,TRBV24-1,few,TRBD2,CATSDRGGTDTQYF,TGTGCCACCAGTGACCGGGGGGGCACAGATACGCAGTATTTT